Listed here are 3 T cell receptor beta chains from one sample, sequenced in a study of PD-L1 blockade in urothelial cancer (dated by TCRdb to 2017 to 2019). Libraries were made using the immunoSEQ multiplex PCR assay. Not all clones reach the TCRdb copy of this immuneACCESS table, which keeps in-frame sequences only. Checked studies attribute under half of the gap to unresolved V genes and leave the rest unexplained. For this sample the table gives tens of thousands of clones, of which almost 90% were detected only once. The top ten constitute 11% of the sample. The meaning of the sample's time point label: peripheral blood 6 weeks after treatment start. The material was PBMCs, obtained around atezolizumab (anti-PD-L1) treatment. The receptors stem from a man in his 60s with urothelial cancer.

V gene TRBV6-5 combines with J gene TRBJ2-2; TRBD1 is a possible D gene (6 bases). Germline V CDR1 and CDR2: MNHEY, SVGAGI. The CDR3 is 12 residues long. V dropped 5 bases and J dropped 6 bases, with 7 bases sitting between them. CDR3 in DNA: TGTGCCAGCAGTGGACAGTCCGGGGAGCTGTTTTTT. Its protein product is CASSGQSGELFF.

This clone was seen once. V gene TRBV7-9 combines with J gene TRBJ1-2, with 12 nucleotides matching TRBD1. This CDR3 has 17 amino acids. Germline loops: CDR1 SEHNR, CDR2 FQNEAQ (reference sequence). V dropped 6 bases and J dropped 4; count of bases not matched to a gene: 12. CDR3 amino acids: CASRLNSGTGGSYGYTF. CDR3 in DNA: TGTGCCAGCAGACTCAATTCCGGGACAGGGGGCAGCTATGGCTACACCTTC. Looking up the rest from reference TRBV7-9 and TRBJ1-2 gives the full variable domain: DTGVSQNPRHKITKRGQNVTFRCDPISEHNRLYWYRQTLGQGPEFLTYFQNEAQLEKSRLLSDRFSAERPKGSFSTLEIQRTEQGDSAMYLCASRLNSGTGGSYGYTFGSGTRLTVV.

This clone was found once. V usage is TRBV27 and J usage is TRBJ2-1; 7 bases line up with TRBD1. The ends lost 3 bases at V and 15 bases at J; junction bases unmatched: 14. The CDR3 is 14 amino acids. The germline V gene has CDR1 MNHEY and CDR2 SMNVEV (reference sequence). This chain's CDR3 is CASSLLGPTRGRFF. DNA of the CDR3: TGTGCCAGCAGTTTGTTGGGGCCAACTAGGGGGCGGTTCTTC.